A selection of T cell receptor beta chains follows, all from one sample in a study of blood T cell repertoires in COVID-19. Using immunoSEQ multiplex PCR, the repertoire was profiled, and TCRdb retains in-frame clones only, with some absent. The sample carries about 210,000 clones, 89% recorded once. Material for sequencing was peripheral blood. These receptor sequences come from a woman aged 40 to 50 with acute or convalescent COVID-19. The CDR3 runs from the conserved cysteine through the conserved F or W. Each record gives: clone size, V gene, J gene, D gene, CDR3 protein, CDR3 DNA. A D gene is named only where the DNA matches it firmly. A row's size may be missing; if present it is once, few, many or a size class.

NA	TRBV12-3/TRBV12-4	TRBJ1-1	NA	CASSSLTEAFF	TGTGCCAGCAGCTCCCTCACTGAAGCTTTCTTT
NA	TRBV5-1	TRBJ2-3	TRBD2	CATASGGAEDTQYF	TGCGCCACCGCTAGCGGGGGGGCCGAAGATACGCAGTATTTT
NA	TRBV5-1	TRBJ2-2	TRBD2	CASGLAGGQRAGELFF	TGCGCCAGCGGACTAGCGGGGGGCCAGAGGGCCGGGGAGCTGTTTTTT
NA	TRBV30	TRBJ1-1	TRBD1	CAWSIGQGGGEAFF	TGTGCCTGGAGTATAGGACAGGGGGGCGGTGAAGCTTTCTTT
NA	TRBV5-6	TRBJ2-2	TRBD1	CASSWDRGFAGELFF	TGTGCCAGCAGTTGGGACAGGGGATTCGCCGGGGAGCTGTTTTTT
NA	TRBV5-1	TRBJ1-2	TRBD1	CASSARGQGVSNYGYTF	TGCGCCAGCAGCGCCCGGGGACAGGGGGTATCTAACTATGGCTACACCTTC
NA	TRBV19	TRBJ1-2	NA	CASSDRGKTGHSYTF	TGTGCCAGTAGCGACCGGGGAAAGACAGGACATAGCTACACCTTC
NA	TRBV11-2	TRBJ1-6	NA	CASSLVVRGALGSPLHF	TGTGCCAGCAGCTTAGTGGTACGCGGGGCACTGGGTTCACCCCTCCACTTT
NA	TRBV5-5	TRBJ1-4	NA	CASSFKLYGGATNEKLFF	TGTGCCAGCAGCTTTAAGTTGTATGGGGGGGCAACTAATGAAAAACTGTTTTTT
NA	TRBV27	TRBJ1-1	NA	CASSLREKNTEAFF	TGTGCCAGCAGTTTGCGAGAGAAGAACACTGAAGCTTTCTTT
NA	TRBV6-5	TRBJ1-1	NA	CASGARTWGSEAFF	TGTGCCAGCGGCGCCAGGACATGGGGTTCTGAAGCTTTCTTT
NA	TRBV13	TRBJ2-1	TRBD2	CASSPEGRGGHGEQFF	TGTGCCAGCAGCCCGGAGGGACGGGGGGGTCACGGTGAGCAGTTCTTC
NA	TRBV11-2	TRBJ2-4	NA	CASSSYQGTKNIQYF	TGTGCCAGCAGCTCCTACCAGGGAACCAAAAACATTCAGTACTTC
NA	TRBV6-6	TRBJ1-1	NA	CASSYSELNTEAFF	TGTGCCAGCAGTTACTCGGAGCTCAACACTGAAGCTTTCTTT
few	TRBV5-1	TRBJ2-1	NA	CASIATGDYNEQFF	TGCGCCAGCATTGCGACGGGGGACTACAATGAGCAGTTCTTC
NA	TRBV27	TRBJ2-1	NA	CASSSLLNEQFF	TGTGCCAGCAGTTCTCTCCTCAATGAGCAGTTCTTC
NA	TRBV7-9	TRBJ1-2	NA	CASSLQENYGYTF	TGTGCCAGCAGCTTACAGGAAAACTATGGCTACACCTTC
NA	TRBV29-1	TRBJ1-2	NA	CSVTGDLYHPYGYTF	TGCAGCGTGACAGGAGACCTATATCATCCCTATGGCTACACCTTC
NA	TRBV11-1	TRBJ2-1	TRBD2	CASSLLAGVYNEQFF	TGTGCCAGCAGCCTCCTAGCGGGGGTCTACAATGAGCAGTTCTTC
NA	TRBV18	TRBJ2-2	NA	CASSPPAGELFF	TGTGCCAGCTCACCCCCAGCCGGGGAGCTGTTTTTT
once	TRBV27	TRBJ2-4	NA	CASSLQGPLNIQYF	TGTGCCAGCAGTTTACAGGGGCCATTAAACATTCAGTACTTC
NA	TRBV3-1/TRBV3-2	TRBJ1-2	TRBD1	CASSPSTGTSNYGYTF	TGTGCCAGCAGCCCCTCGACAGGGACCTCTAACTATGGCTACACCTTC
once	TRBV2	TRBJ1-5	TRBD1	CASSGQVRGNQPQHF	TGTGCCAGCAGTGGTCAGGTCAGGGGGAATCAGCCCCAGCATTTT
NA	TRBV14	TRBJ2-2	NA	CASSQEWFAPRGELFF	TGTGCCAGCAGCCAAGAATGGTTTGCCCCGAGGGGGGAGCTGTTTTTT
NA	TRBV4-1	TRBJ2-3	TRBD2	CASSQRLAGVTDTQYF	TGCGCCAGCAGCCAAAGGCTAGCGGGGGTCACAGATACGCAGTATTTT
NA	TRBV25-1	TRBJ1-2	TRBD1	CASSEWDRGQNYGYTF	TGTGCCAGCAGTGAATGGGACAGGGGCCAAAACTATGGCTACACCTTC
once	TRBV27	TRBJ1-6	TRBD1	CASSPGGYGASSYNSPLHF	TGTGCCAGCAGTCCAGGGGGCTACGGGGCCAGCTCCTATAATTCACCCCTCCACTTT
NA	TRBV10-3	TRBJ1-1	TRBD1	CAIRGQGRNTEAFF	TGTGCCATCAGGGGACAGGGGCGGAACACTGAAGCTTTCTTT
NA	TRBV6-1	TRBJ1-1	NA	CASSESLNTEAFF	TGTGCCAGCAGTGAATCTTTGAACACTGAAGCTTTCTTT
NA	TRBV5-1	TRBJ1-1	TRBD1	CASSLSRAPYRGTAMNTEAFF	TGCGCCAGCAGCCTCTCGAGGGCGCCTTACAGGGGGACCGCTATGAACACTGAAGCTTTCTTT
NA	TRBV19	TRBJ1-5	TRBD1	CASRRGQDQPQHF	TGTGCCAGTAGGAGGGGGCAGGATCAGCCCCAGCATTTT
NA	TRBV30	TRBJ1-1	NA	CAWLGLPNTEAFF	TGTGCCTGGCTGGGACTCCCGAACACTGAAGCTTTCTTT
NA	TRBV5-1	TRBJ1-4	NA	CASSFSTRATNEKLFF	TGCGCCAGCAGCTTTTCCACGAGGGCCACTAATGAAAAACTGTTTTTT
once	TRBV29-1	TRBJ2-1	NA	CSVSRESYNEQFF	TGCAGCGTATCAAGGGAGAGCTACAATGAGCAGTTCTTC
NA	TRBV19	TRBJ1-2	TRBD1	CASSRDRGARGYTF	TGTGCCAGTAGTAGGGACAGGGGCGCTAGAGGCTACACCTTC
few	TRBV4-1	TRBJ2-3	TRBD2	CASSPRPPGGGKTDTQYF	TGCGCCAGCAGCCCTAGGCCCCCCGGCGGGGGGAAAACAGATACGCAGTATTTT
NA	TRBV19	TRBJ1-2	NA	CASSLTGLSNYGYTF	TGTGCCAGTAGTTTAACGGGACTTTCTAACTATGGCTACACCTTC
NA	TRBV9	TRBJ2-1	TRBD2	CASSVAGGIYNEQFF	TGTGCCAGCAGCGTAGCGGGGGGAATCTACAATGAGCAGTTCTTC
once	TRBV5-1	TRBJ1-2	TRBD1	CASTLTGADGYTF	TGCGCCAGCACCCTTACAGGGGCTGATGGCTACACCTTC
NA	TRBV19	TRBJ1-5	NA	CASLAGGVSNQPQHF	TGTGCCAGTCTCGCGGGGGGGGTTAGCAATCAGCCCCAGCATTTT
NA	TRBV4-2	TRBJ1-6	TRBD1	CASSQGPLGQGYNSPLHF	TGTGCCAGCAGCCAAGGACCTCTTGGACAGGGGTATAATTCACCCCTCCACTTT
NA	TRBV6-4	TRBJ2-5	NA	CASSDGTGHQETQYF	TGTGCCAGCAGTGACGGAACAGGCCACCAAGAGACCCAGTACTTC
NA	TRBV11-2	TRBJ1-3	TRBD1	CASSFLSRTGTIYF	TGTGCCAGCAGCTTTCTCTCTCGGACAGGGACCATATATTTT
NA	TRBV2	TRBJ1-1	NA	CASSDDKNTEAFF	TGTGCCAGCAGTGACGACAAGAACACTGAAGCTTTCTTT
NA	TRBV11-2	TRBJ2-1	NA	CASSPNGGQNYEQFF	TGTGCCAGCAGCCCCAATGGAGGGCAAAACTATGAGCAGTTCTTC
NA	TRBV6-5	TRBJ1-5	TRBD1	CASSKGQGRDQPQHF	TGTGCCAGCAGTAAGGGACAGGGTCGGGATCAGCCCCAGCATTTT
few	TRBV10-3	TRBJ1-2	TRBD1	CAISAADRGNGYTF	TGTGCCATCAGTGCCGCAGACAGGGGGAATGGCTACACCTTC
NA	TRBV6-5	TRBJ2-1	NA	CASSSTHQGNEQFF	TGTGCCAGCAGTTCTACCCACCAGGGGAATGAGCAGTTCTTC
NA	TRBV19	TRBJ1-3	NA	CASSWGARYIPGNTIYF	TGTGCCAGCAGTTGGGGAGCACGATACATCCCTGGAAACACCATATATTTT
few	TRBV4-1	TRBJ2-1	TRBD2	CASSQEFGGGSYNEQFF	TGCGCCAGCAGCCAAGAATTTGGCGGGGGCTCCTACAATGAGCAGTTCTTC
NA	TRBV5-6	TRBJ1-6	TRBD1	CASSTGQGPISSYNSPLHF	TGTGCCAGCAGCACGGGACAGGGGCCTATAAGCTCCTATAATTCACCCCTCCACTTT
NA	TRBV3-1/TRBV3-2	TRBJ1-6	TRBD1	CASSFPPGQGNSPLHF	TGTGCCAGCAGTTTTCCTCCGGGACAGGGAAATTCACCCCTCCACTTT
NA	TRBV13	TRBJ2-6	TRBD1	CASSRWTGDSGANVLTF	TGTGCCAGCAGCCGGTGGACAGGCGACTCTGGGGCCAACGTCCTGACTTTC
NA	TRBV24-1	TRBJ2-2	TRBD2	CATSDITAGMTGELFF	TGTGCCACCAGTGATATTACAGCGGGAATGACCGGGGAGCTGTTTTTT
NA	TRBV20-1	TRBJ1-1	TRBD1	CSADRGRAFF	TGCAGTGCTGACAGGGGCCGGGCTTTCTTT
NA	TRBV5-1	TRBJ2-1	TRBD1	CASGSEGTGGKGSYNEQFF	TGCGCCAGCGGCTCCGAGGGGACAGGGGGCAAAGGATCCTACAATGAGCAGTTCTTC
NA	TRBV14	TRBJ1-1	TRBD1	CASSQGGQGAIGAFF	TGTGCCAGCAGCCAAGGAGGACAGGGGGCAATCGGAGCTTTCTTT
once	TRBV30	TRBJ2-5	NA	CAWTKGQKIQETQYF	TGTGCCTGGACCAAAGGACAGAAGATCCAAGAGACCCAGTACTTC
once	TRBV18	TRBJ1-2	NA	CASSPGAGSTYGYTF	TGTGCCAGCTCACCAGGGGCAGGGTCTACCTATGGCTACACCTTC